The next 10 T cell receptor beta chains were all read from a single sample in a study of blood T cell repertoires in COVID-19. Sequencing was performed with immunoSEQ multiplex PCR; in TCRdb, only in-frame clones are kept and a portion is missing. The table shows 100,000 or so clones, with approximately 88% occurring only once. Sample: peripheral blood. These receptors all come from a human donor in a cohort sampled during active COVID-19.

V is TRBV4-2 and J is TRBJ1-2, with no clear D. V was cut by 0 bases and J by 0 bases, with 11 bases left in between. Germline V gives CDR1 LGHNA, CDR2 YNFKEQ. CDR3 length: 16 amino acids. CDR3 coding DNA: TGTGCCAGCAGCCAAGAGTTGGCCAGGCCTAACTATGGCTACACCTTC. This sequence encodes CASSQELARPNYGYTF.

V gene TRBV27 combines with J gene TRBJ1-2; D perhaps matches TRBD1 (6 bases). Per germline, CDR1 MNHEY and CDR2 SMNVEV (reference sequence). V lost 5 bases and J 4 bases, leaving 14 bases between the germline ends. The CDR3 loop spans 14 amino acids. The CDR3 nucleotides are TGTGCCAGCAGTCCGGCGGCAGGGGTCTATGGCTACACCTTC. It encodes CASSPAAGVYGYTF.

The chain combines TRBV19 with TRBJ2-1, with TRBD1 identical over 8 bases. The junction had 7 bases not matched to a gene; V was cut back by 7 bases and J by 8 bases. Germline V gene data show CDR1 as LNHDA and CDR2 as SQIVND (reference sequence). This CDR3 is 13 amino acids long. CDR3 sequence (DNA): TGTGCCAGTATGGTTCAGGGGGCAGATGAGCAGTTCTTC. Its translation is CASMVQGADEQFF.

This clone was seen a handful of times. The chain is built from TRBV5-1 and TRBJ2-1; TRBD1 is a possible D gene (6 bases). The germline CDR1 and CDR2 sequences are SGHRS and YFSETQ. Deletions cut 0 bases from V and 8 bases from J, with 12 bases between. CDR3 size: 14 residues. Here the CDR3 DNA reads TGCGCCAGCAGCTTGGGACAGGTTGCGGATGAGCAGTTCTTC. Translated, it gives CASSLGQVADEQFF.

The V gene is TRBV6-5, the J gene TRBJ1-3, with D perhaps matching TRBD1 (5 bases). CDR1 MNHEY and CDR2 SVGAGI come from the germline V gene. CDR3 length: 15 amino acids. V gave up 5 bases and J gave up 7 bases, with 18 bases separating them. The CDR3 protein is CASSPGTGRGNTIYF. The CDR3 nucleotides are TGTGCCAGCAGTCCCGGGACTGGCCGAGGGAACACCATATATTTT.

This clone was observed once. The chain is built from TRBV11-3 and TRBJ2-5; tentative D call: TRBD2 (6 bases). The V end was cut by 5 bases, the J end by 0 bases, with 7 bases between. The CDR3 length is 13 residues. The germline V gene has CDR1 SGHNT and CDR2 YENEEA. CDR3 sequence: CASSRGYQETQYF. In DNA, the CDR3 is TGTGCCAGCAGCCGGGGGTACCAAGAGACCCAGTACTTC.

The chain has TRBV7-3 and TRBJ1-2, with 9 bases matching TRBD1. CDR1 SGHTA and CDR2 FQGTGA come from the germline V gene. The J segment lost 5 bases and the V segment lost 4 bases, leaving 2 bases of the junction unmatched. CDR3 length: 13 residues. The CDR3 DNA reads TGTGCCAGCAGCTCAGGACAGGGGTATGGCTACACCTTC. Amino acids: CASSSGQGYGYTF.

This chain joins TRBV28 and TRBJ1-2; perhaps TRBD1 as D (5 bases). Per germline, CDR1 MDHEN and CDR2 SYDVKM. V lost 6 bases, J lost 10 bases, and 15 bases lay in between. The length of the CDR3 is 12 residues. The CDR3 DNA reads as TGTGCCAGCAGCTGGACACCTTATCCCTACACCTTC. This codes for CASSWTPYPYTF.

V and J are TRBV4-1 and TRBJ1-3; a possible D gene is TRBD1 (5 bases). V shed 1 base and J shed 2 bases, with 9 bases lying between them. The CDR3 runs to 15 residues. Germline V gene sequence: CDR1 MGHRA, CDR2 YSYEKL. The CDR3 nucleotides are TGCGCCAGCAGCCAAGGGACATTTACTGGAAACACCATATATTTT. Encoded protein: CASSQGTFTGNTIYF.

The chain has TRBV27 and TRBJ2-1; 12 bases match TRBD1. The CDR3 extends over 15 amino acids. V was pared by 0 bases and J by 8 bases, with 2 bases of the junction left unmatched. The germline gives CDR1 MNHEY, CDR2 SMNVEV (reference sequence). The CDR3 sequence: CASSLSGTGGDEQFF. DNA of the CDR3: TGTGCCAGCAGTTTATCTGGGACAGGGGGCGATGAGCAGTTCTTC.